This TCR beta chain appears in the sequencing data of a study of blood T cell repertoires in COVID-19. Turning to the study itself: The United States, Italy and Spain supplied acute and convalescent COVID-19 samples.

Germline V gene sequence: CDR1 GTSNPN, CDR2 SVGIG (reference sequence). The length of the CDR3 is 11 residues. Trimming removed 4 bases from V and 5 bases from J, with 5 bases in between. Repertoires were generated with immunoSEQ multiplex PCR, while TCRdb's copy carries only in-frame clones and drops some. This sample has some 38,000 clones, with roughly 92% found just once. The chain links TRBV30 to TRBJ1-4; D unresolved. Sequenced material: peripheral blood. The source is a man aged 50-59 years with active COVID-19. CDR3 sequence reads: CAWTENEKLFF. Written as DNA, the CDR3 is TGTGCCTGGACAGAAAATGAAAAACTGTTTTTT.